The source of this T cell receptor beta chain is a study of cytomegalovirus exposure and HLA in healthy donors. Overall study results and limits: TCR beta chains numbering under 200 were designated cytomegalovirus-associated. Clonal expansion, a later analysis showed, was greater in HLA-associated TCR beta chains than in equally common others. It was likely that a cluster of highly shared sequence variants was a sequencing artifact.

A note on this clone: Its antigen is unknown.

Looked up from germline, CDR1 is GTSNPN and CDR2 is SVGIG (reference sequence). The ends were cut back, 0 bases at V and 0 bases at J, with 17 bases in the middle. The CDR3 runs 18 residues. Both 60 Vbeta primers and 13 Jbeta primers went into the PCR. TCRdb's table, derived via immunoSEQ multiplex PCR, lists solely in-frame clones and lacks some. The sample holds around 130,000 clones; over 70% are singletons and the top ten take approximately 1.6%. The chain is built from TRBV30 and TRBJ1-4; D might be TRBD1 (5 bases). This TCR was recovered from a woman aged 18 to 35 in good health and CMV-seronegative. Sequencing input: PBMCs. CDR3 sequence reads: CAWSVFDSRHATNEKLFF. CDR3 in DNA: TGTGCCTGGAGTGTATTCGACAGTCGACATGCAACTAATGAAAAACTGTTTTTT.